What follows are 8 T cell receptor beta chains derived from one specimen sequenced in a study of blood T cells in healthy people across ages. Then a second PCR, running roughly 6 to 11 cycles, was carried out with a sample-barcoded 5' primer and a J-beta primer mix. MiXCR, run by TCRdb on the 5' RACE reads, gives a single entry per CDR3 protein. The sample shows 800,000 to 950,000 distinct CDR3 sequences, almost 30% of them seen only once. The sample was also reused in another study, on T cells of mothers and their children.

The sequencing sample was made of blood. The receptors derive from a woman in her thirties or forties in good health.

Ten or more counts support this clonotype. The CDR3 protein is CASSREGQIYEQYF. The DNA of the CDR3 is TGCGCCAGCAGCAGAGAGGGACAGATCTACGAGCAGTACTTC. J is TRBJ2-7 and V is TRBV5-1; 7 nucleotides align to TRBD1. The V gene's germline CDR1 is SGHRS and CDR2 YFSETQ. The junction had 7 bases not matched to a gene; V was cut back by 4 bases and J by 3 bases. The CDR3 is 14 residues long. The full variable domain, with the rest looked up from reference TRBV5-1 and TRBJ2-7, is KAGVTQTPRYLIKTRGQQVTLSCSPISGHRSVSWYQQTPGQGLQFLFEYFSETQRNKGNFPGRFSGRQFSNSRSEMNVSTLELGDSALYLCASSREGQIYEQYFGPGTRLTVT.

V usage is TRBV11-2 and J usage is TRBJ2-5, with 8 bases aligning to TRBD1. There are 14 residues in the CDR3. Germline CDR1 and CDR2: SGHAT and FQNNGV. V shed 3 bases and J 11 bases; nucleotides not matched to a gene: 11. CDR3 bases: TGTGCCAGCAGCTTTACAGGGGGTAACAATGAGCAGTACTTC. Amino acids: CASSFTGGNNEQYF. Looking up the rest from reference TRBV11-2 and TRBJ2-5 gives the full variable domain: EAGVAQSPRYKIIEKRQSVAFWCNPISGHATLYWYQQILGQGPKLLIQFQNNGVVDDSQLPKDRFSAERLKGVDSTLKIQPAKLEDSAVYLCASSFTGGNNEQYFGPGTRLLVL.

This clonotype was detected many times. The CDR3 bases are TGTGCCATCACCTCTCAACCGGACGGGTACAATGAGCAGTTCTTC. Translating gives CAITSQPDGYNEQFF. V and J are TRBV28 and TRBJ2-1; no reliable D call. Trimming removed 10 bases at V and 4 bases at J, with 20 bases between. Germline V gene sequence: CDR1 MDHEN, CDR2 SYDVKM. The CDR3 is 15 residues long.

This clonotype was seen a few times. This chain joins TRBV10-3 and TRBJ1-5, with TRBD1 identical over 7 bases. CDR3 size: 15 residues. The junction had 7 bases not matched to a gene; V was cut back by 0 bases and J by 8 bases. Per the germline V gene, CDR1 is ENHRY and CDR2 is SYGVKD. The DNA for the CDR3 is TGTGCCATCAGTGAGTCGACAGGGCCCCCGGAGCCCCAGCATTTT. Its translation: CAISESTGPPEPQHF.

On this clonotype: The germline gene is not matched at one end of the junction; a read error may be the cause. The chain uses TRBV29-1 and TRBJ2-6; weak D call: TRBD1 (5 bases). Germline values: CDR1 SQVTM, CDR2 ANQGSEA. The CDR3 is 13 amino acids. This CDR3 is CSVAGTGANVPTF. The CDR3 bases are TGCAGCGTTGCGGGCACTGGGGCCAACGTCCCGACTTTC. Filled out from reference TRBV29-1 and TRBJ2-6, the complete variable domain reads SAVISQKPSRDICQRGTSLTIQCQVDSQVTMMFWYRQQPGQSLTLIATANQGSEATYESGFVIDKFPISRPNLTFSTLTVSNMSPEDSSIYLCSVAGTGANVPTFGAGSRLTVL.

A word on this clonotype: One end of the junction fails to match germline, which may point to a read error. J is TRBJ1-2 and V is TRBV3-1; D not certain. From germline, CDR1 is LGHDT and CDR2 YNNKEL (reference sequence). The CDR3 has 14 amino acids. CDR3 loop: CASSQGPAGYDYTF. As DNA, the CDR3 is TGTGCCAGCAGCCAAGGACCAGCAGGCTATGACTACACCTTC.

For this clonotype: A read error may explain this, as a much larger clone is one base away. The CDR3 loop is CASSRTGPMSPHF. The CDR3 region has the DNA TGTGCCAGCAGTCGGACAGGGCCCATGTCCCCCCACTTT. The V gene is TRBV12-3 or TRBV12-4, the J gene TRBJ1-6; TRBD1 agrees at 8 bases. The CDR3 is 13 residues long. V was pared by 5 bases and J by 18 bases, with 12 bases of the junction left unmatched.

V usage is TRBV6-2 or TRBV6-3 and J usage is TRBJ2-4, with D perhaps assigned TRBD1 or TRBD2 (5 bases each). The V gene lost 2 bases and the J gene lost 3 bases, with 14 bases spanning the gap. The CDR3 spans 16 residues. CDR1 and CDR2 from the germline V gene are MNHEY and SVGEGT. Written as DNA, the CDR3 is TGTGCCAGCAGTTACCCCGCCTGGGACGTCAAAAACATTCAGTACTTC. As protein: CASSYPAWDVKNIQYF.